Following are 18 T cell receptor beta chains from one sample sequenced in a study of CD8 T cells in Susac syndrome. RNA in amounts of roughly 0.45 to 1 ug was reverse transcribed with random hexamers. TCRdb re-derived calls from the immunoSEQ multiplex PCR reads in MiXCR, one entry per CDR3 protein. The sample carries hundreds of thousands of distinct CDR3 sequences, about 94% recorded once. The sample comprised CD4+ T cells from PBMCs. Receptor source: a human donor with Susac syndrome.

A few counts support this clonotype. The V and J genes are TRBV7-2 and TRBJ2-7; D is unclear. The V end was cut by 4 bases, the J end by 0 bases, with 10 bases between. The V gene's germline CDR1 is SGHTA and CDR2 FQGNSA. This CDR3 region has 14 residues. The CDR3 here is CASSSGPSSYEQYF. The CDR3 DNA follows: TGTGCCAGCAGCTCCGGACCTAGCTCCTACGAGCAGTACTTC.

J is TRBJ1-2 and V is TRBV12-3 or TRBV12-4; D is uncertain. CDR3 size: 11 residues. The V end was cut by 4 bases, the J end by 4 bases, with 4 bases between. CDR3 sequence reads: CASSSGYGYTF. The CDR3 bases are TGTGCCAGCAGTTCGGGCTATGGCTACACCTTC.

This chain joins TRBV19 and TRBJ1-4, with a tentative D call TRBD1 (6 bases). V was pared by 3 bases and J by 10 bases, with 12 bases between. Germline lookup yields CDR1 LNHDA and CDR2 SQIVND (reference sequence). The CDR3 length is 13 residues. In DNA, the CDR3 is TGTGCCAGTAGTATGCAGGACAGCGGAAAACTGTTTTTT. Amino acids: CASSMQDSGKLFF.

A single count supports this clonotype. The rearrangement uses TRBV5-1 and TRBJ1-2; 9 nucleotides agree with TRBD1. The V gene end was trimmed by 0 bases and the J gene end by 4 bases; junction bases not matched to a gene: 7. Germline V gene sequence: CDR1 SGHRS, CDR2 YFSETQ. The CDR3 totals 16 residues. The CDR3 here is CASSLAEVGQGYGYTF. The CDR3 region has the DNA TGCGCCAGCAGCTTGGCCGAGGTGGGACAGGGCTATGGCTACACCTTC.

The genes are TRBV6-2 or TRBV6-3 and TRBJ1-1, with D possibly being TRBD1 (6 bases). The CDR3 spans 15 residues. V was clipped by 5 bases and J by 7 bases, with 20 bases between them. Germline CDR1 MNHEY, CDR2 SVGEGT. In DNA, the CDR3 is TGTGCCAGCAGTACCTCCGGGACAACGCCTTATGAAGCTTTCTTT. Amino acid sequence: CASSTSGTTPYEAFF.

This rearrangement joins TRBV30 to TRBJ1-5; the D is unclear. Trimming took 1 base from V and 0 from J, leaving 7 bases between them. Germline-derived CDR1 and CDR2 are GTSNPN and SVGIG (reference sequence). CDR3 length equals 14 residues. This chain's CDR3 is CAWSAGSSNQPQHF. CDR3 coding DNA: TGTGCCTGGAGTGCGGGGAGTAGCAATCAGCCCCAGCATTTT.

J is TRBJ1-6 and V is TRBV7-2; D is unclear. V gave up 5 bases and J gave up 9 bases, with 14 bases separating them. Looked up from germline, CDR1 is SGHTA and CDR2 is FQGNSA. The CDR3 is 14 amino acids. The CDR3 here is CASSADIIISPLHF. As DNA, the CDR3 is TGTGCCAGCAGCGCCGACATTATAATTTCACCCCTCCACTTT.

This chain joins TRBV19 and TRBJ1-5; D unclear. Germline lookup yields CDR1 LNHDA and CDR2 SQIVND (reference sequence). CDR3 length: 15 residues. With 7 bases removed from V and 0 bases from J, the gap between germline ends came to 13 bases. The CDR3 DNA reads TGTGCCAGTATTAGCAGTTCTCATAGCAATCAGCCCCAGCATTTT. Translated: CASISSSHSNQPQHF.

The J gene is TRBJ1-2, the V gene TRBV19; the D is unclear. V was cut by 5 bases and J by 4 bases, with 14 bases left in between. The CDR3 is 14 amino acids. CDR1 and CDR2 (germline): LNHDA, SQIVND (reference sequence). The CDR3 DNA follows: TGTGCCAGTAGTTCTAGCATCACAAGCTATGGCTACACCTTC. This codes for CASSSSITSYGYTF.

This clonotype is a singleton in its sample. The chain recombines TRBV9 with TRBJ1-2; 12 bases agree with TRBD1. Germline values: CDR1 SGDLS, CDR2 YYNGEE. The CDR3 runs to 16 residues. After removal of 0 bases from V and 4 bases from J, the junction contained 4 bases not matched to a gene. The CDR3 bases are TGTGCCAGCAGCGTAGATACGGGACAGGGGGCCTATGGCTACACCTTC. It is translated as CASSVDTGQGAYGYTF.

CDR3 sequence (DNA): TGCGCCAGCAGCTGGGGGGGACAGGGAGAAGCTTTCTTT. Translating gives CASSWGGQGEAFF. The rearrangement links TRBV5-1 to TRBJ1-1, with 9 bases matching TRBD1. The ends lost 3 bases at V and 8 bases at J; junction bases unmatched: 5. Germline CDR1 is SGHRS and CDR2 is YFSETQ. This CDR3 has 13 residues.

The rearrangement links TRBV5-1 to TRBJ1-5, with D possibly matching TRBD1 (6 bases). CDR1 and CDR2 from the germline V gene are SGHRS and YFSETQ. V lost 4 bases, J lost 1 base, and 12 bases lay in between. CDR3 length: 15 residues. The CDR3 DNA is TGCGCCAGCAGCGAGGGCACAGGGAGCAATCAGCCCCAGCATTTT. Translation gives CASSEGTGSNQPQHF. Complete variable domain (other parts from reference TRBV5-1 and TRBJ1-5): KAGVTQTPRYLIKTRGQQVTLSCSPISGHRSVSWYQQTPGQGLQFLFEYFSETQRNKGNFPGRFSGRQFSNSRSEMNVSTLELGDSALYLCASSEGTGSNQPQHFGDGTRLSIL.

The chain links TRBV11-2 to TRBJ2-7; 10 nucleotides agree with TRBD2. The CDR3 runs to 15 residues. J gave up 0 bases and V 5 bases, and 4 bases lay outside the gene matches. In germline, CDR1 is SGHAT, CDR2 FQNNGV. CDR3 coding DNA: TGTGCCAGCAGCCCACGGACTAGCGGCTCCTACGAGCAGTACTTC. This translates into CASSPRTSGSYEQYF.

This clonotype has just one count. The chain recombines TRBV7-9 with TRBJ1-2; 11 positions match TRBD1. Germline lookup yields CDR1 SEHNR and CDR2 FQNEAQ (reference sequence). This CDR3 is 16 amino acids long. V shed 2 bases, J shed 4 bases, and the junction held 6 bases outside the gene matches. CDR3 loop: CASSLSDRGRGYGYTF. CDR3 DNA sequence: TGTGCCAGCAGCTTATCGGACAGGGGGCGCGGCTATGGCTACACCTTC.

This clonotype was observed once. The chain couples TRBV5-6 to TRBJ2-1; weak D call: TRBD1 (5 bases). V lost 5 bases and J 0 bases, leaving 9 bases between the germline ends. The CDR3 spans 14 residues. In germline, CDR1 is SGHDT, CDR2 YYEEEE. CDR3 nucleotides: TGTGCCAGCAGAGGGGTGAGCTCCTACAATGAGCAGTTCTTC. This sequence encodes CASRGVSSYNEQFF.

The chain is built from TRBV15 and TRBJ2-7, with 8 bases matching TRBD2. Germline trimming cut 1 base from V and 4 bases from J; bases unmatched to any gene: 6. The CDR3 runs to 15 residues. Germline values: CDR1 LNHNV, CDR2 YYDKDF (reference sequence). As DNA, the CDR3 is TGTGCCACCAGCAGAGGCGGGGGGCCGGAATACGAGCAGTACTTC. It codes for CATSRGGGPEYEQYF.

The chain employs TRBV20-1 and TRBJ1-1, with D unresolved. The germline V and J ends were trimmed by 5 bases and 1 base, with 11 bases remaining between them. Germline CDR1 DFQATT, CDR2 SNEGSKA (reference sequence). This CDR3 has 13 amino acids. The CDR3 sequence: CSAPISANTEAFF. CDR3 DNA: TGCAGTGCTCCCATCTCCGCGAACACTGAAGCTTTCTTT.

The chain has TRBV4-3 and TRBJ1-6, with TRBD1 identical over 9 bases. With V trimmed by 1 base and J by 7 bases, 5 bases remained unmatched. The CDR3 is made up of 16 amino acids. Looked up from germline, CDR1 is LGHNA and CDR2 is YSLEER. CDR3 amino acids: CASSQALGQGNSPLHF. CDR3 bases: TGCGCCAGCAGCCAAGCGTTGGGACAGGGCAATTCACCCCTCCACTTT.